This TCR beta chain derives from a study of blood T cells in healthy people across ages. For the second PCR, which ran for about 7 to 11 cycles, a sample-barcoded 5' primer and a J-beta primer mix were used. TCRdb recomputed calls from the 5' RACE reads with MiXCR, one row per CDR3 protein. There are some 900,000 distinct CDR3 sequences in the sample; roughly 48% occur only once, and around an eighth lies in the top ten. This clonotype was seen many times. The CDR3 is made up of 13 amino acids. Germline values: CDR1 KGHSH, CDR2 LQKENI. Between the trimmed V and J ends, which lost 8 bases and 3 bases, there was a span of 12 bases.

The V gene is TRBV18, the J gene TRBJ2-3; D is undetermined. The sequenced material came from blood. The TCR was taken from a man aged 30-40 years in good health. CDR3 residues: CASSPLGTDTQYF. The DNA of the CDR3 is TGTGCCAGCAGCCCCCTGGGAACAGATACGCAGTATTTT.